The next 23 T cell receptor beta chains were all read from a single sample in a study of OX40 agonist ivuxolimab in advanced cancers. The assay was immunoSEQ multiplex PCR, and TCRdb's table has in-frame clones only and misses some. The profile shows some 19,000 clones, roughly 80% of them singletons. The sample was CD4+ or CD8+ T cells sorted from blood, taken in a trial of the OX40 agonist ivuxolimab. All receptors derive from an adult with an advanced solid tumor such as melanoma, head and neck, liver or kidney cancer.

J is TRBJ1-1 and V is TRBV9; D not certain. The CDR3 consists of 13 residues. Germline V CDR1 and CDR2: SGDLS, YYNGEE. V was shortened by 1 base and J by 0 bases, with 4 bases between the two germline ends. CDR3 region: CASSVKLNTEAFF. The DNA for the CDR3 is TGTGCCAGCAGCGTAAAACTGAACACTGAAGCTTTCTTT.

The CDR3 spells CASSFATGTDGEQYF. Written as DNA, the CDR3 is TGCGCCAGCAGCTTTGCGACCGGGACCGACGGAGAGCAGTACTTC. V usage is TRBV5-1 and J usage is TRBJ2-7; the D call may be TRBD1 or TRBD2 (5 bases each). Germline V CDR1 and CDR2: SGHRS, YFSETQ. The germline V and J ends were trimmed by 2 bases and 7 bases, with 19 bases remaining between them. This CDR3 has 15 amino acids.

V gene TRBV9 combines with J gene TRBJ2-1, with a possible D match to TRBD2 (6 bases). Looked up from germline, CDR1 is SGDLS and CDR2 is YYNGEE. The V and J ends lost 4 bases and 2 bases respectively, with 16 bases between them. This CDR3 has 16 amino acids. The DNA of the CDR3 is TGTGCCAGCAGCCCCCGATGGGACTTGACCTACAATGAGCAGTTCTTC. It translates to CASSPRWDLTYNEQFF.

V gene TRBV4-1 combines with J gene TRBJ2-5; D not resolved. Germline values: CDR1 MGHRA, CDR2 YSYEKL. Trimming took off 1 base at V and 9 bases at J, with 12 bases between the two ends. The CDR3 runs to 13 residues. This CDR3 reads CASSQAEGSAQYF. CDR3 sequence (DNA): TGCGCCAGCAGCCAAGCGGAAGGCTCGGCCCAGTACTTC.

The CDR3, as DNA: TGCAGCGTTGAGTCCCAGGGGGCCTCCTACGAGCAGTACTTC. Protein product: CSVESQGASYEQYF. V and J are TRBV29-1 and TRBJ2-7; 8 positions agree with TRBD1. The trim removed 3 bases at V and 0 bases at J, leaving 4 bases unmatched. The CDR3 is made up of 14 amino acids. Germline lookup yields CDR1 SQVTM and CDR2 ANQGSEA.

The rearrangement links TRBV13 to TRBJ2-7; 9 bases are shared with TRBD1. The germline CDR1 and CDR2 sequences are PRHDT and FYEKMQ (reference sequence). V was clipped by 5 bases and J by 2 bases; unmatched bases: 7. The CDR3 covers 15 residues. The DNA for the CDR3 is TGTGCCAGCAGCCTCCCGGGACAGGGAACCTACGAGCAGTACTTC. Residues: CASSLPGQGTYEQYF.

This rearrangement joins TRBV27 to TRBJ2-7, with TRBD1 identical over 8 bases. The CDR3 length is 14 residues. The V gene's germline CDR1 is MNHEY and CDR2 SMNVEV (reference sequence). V was clipped by 5 bases and J by 3 bases; unmatched bases: 6. The CDR3 sequence is CASSRQGNLYEQYF. The CDR3 region has the DNA TGTGCCAGCAGTCGACAGGGGAACCTCTACGAGCAGTACTTC.

The genes are TRBV7-2 and TRBJ2-7; 13 nucleotides agree with TRBD2. The CDR3 contains 14 residues. The germline V gene has CDR1 SGHTA and CDR2 FQGNSA. V dropped 1 base and J dropped 7; count of bases not matched to a gene: 1. DNA for the CDR3: TGTGCCAGCAGCTTAGGGACTAGCGGGAGTGAGCAGTACTTC. Protein sequence: CASSLGTSGSEQYF.

The chain employs TRBV5-1 and TRBJ2-7; 7 nucleotides match TRBD2. The CDR3 spans 14 residues. J was trimmed by 4 bases and V by 7 bases; bases with no gene match: 11. Per the germline V gene, CDR1 is SGHRS and CDR2 is YFSETQ. The CDR3 sequence is CASLLRPGGYEQYF. Written as DNA, the CDR3 is TGCGCCAGCCTTTTACGGCCGGGGGGTTACGAGCAGTACTTC.

V usage is TRBV5-4 and J usage is TRBJ2-2; 14 bases line up with TRBD2. The CDR3 length is 18 residues. Germline V lookup: CDR1 SGHNT, CDR2 YYREEE (reference sequence). The J segment lost 4 bases and the V segment lost 1 base, leaving 6 bases of the junction unmatched. The CDR3 region has the DNA TGTGCCAGCAGCTTGAGGACTAGCGGGGGGTTGGGCACCGGGGAGCTGTTTTTT. This sequence encodes CASSLRTSGGLGTGELFF.

The chain uses TRBV4-2 and TRBJ2-5, with 7 bases identical to TRBD1. Gene TRBJ2-7 matches the end of the DNA better, so the J call may be wrong. This CDR3 region has 16 residues. Germline CDR1 and CDR2: LGHNA and YNFKEQ. The CDR3 DNA reads as TGTGCCAGCAGCCAGAGCCGGACAGGACCCACCTACGAGCAGTACTTC. As protein: CASSQSRTGPTYEQYF.

The J gene is TRBJ1-5, the V gene TRBV7-6, with D possibly being TRBD1 (6 bases). CDR1 and CDR2 from the germline V gene are SGHVS and FNYEAQ. This CDR3 has 16 residues. V lost 1 base and J 4 bases, leaving 14 bases between the germline ends. This CDR3 reads CASSLGGDRRNQPQHF. CDR3 nucleotide sequence: TGTGCCAGCAGCTTAGGGGGCGACAGGCGGAATCAGCCCCAGCATTTT. The full variable domain, its missing parts supplied by reference TRBV7-6 and TRBJ1-5, is GAGVSQSPRYKVTKRGQDVALRCDPISGHVSLYWYRQALGQGPEFLTYFNYEAQQDKSGLPNDRFSAERPEGSISTLTIQRTEQRDSAMYRCASSLGGDRRNQPQHFGDGTRLSIL.

The genes are TRBV14 and TRBJ1-1; D gene ambiguous. The germline gives CDR1 SGHDN, CDR2 FVKESK. Trimming removed 4 bases from V and 0 bases from J, with 6 bases in between. This CDR3 has 13 amino acids. CDR3 sequence: CASSPSMNTEAFF. Here the CDR3 DNA reads TGTGCCAGCAGCCCCTCTATGAACACTGAAGCTTTCTTT. Full variable domain (outside the CDR3, taken from reference TRBV14 and TRBJ1-1): EAGVTQFPSHSVIEKGQTVTLRCDPISGHDNLYWYRRVMGKEIKFLLHFVKESKQDESGMPNNRFLAERTGGTYSTLKVQPAELEDSGVYFCASSPSMNTEAFFGQGTRLTVV.

J is TRBJ1-5 and V is TRBV4-1; tentatively, D is TRBD1 (5 bases). Trimming stripped 3 bases from V and 4 bases from J, with 13 bases between. This CDR3 contains 15 residues. Germline assignment: CDR1 MGHRA and CDR2 YSYEKL. The CDR3 spells CASSQLTGPNQPQHF. The CDR3, as DNA: TGCGCCAGCAGCCAGCTAACGGGGCCTAATCAGCCCCAGCATTTT.

The rearrangement joins TRBV4-1 to TRBJ1-4; TRBD1 might be the D (5 bases). Per the germline V gene, CDR1 is MGHRA and CDR2 is YSYEKL. This CDR3 is 15 amino acids long. V was clipped by 2 bases and J by 6 bases, with 13 bases between them. The CDR3 DNA reads as TGCGCCAGCAGCCAACAAAGGGACCGGTATGAAAAACTGTTTTTT. It specifies CASSQQRDRYEKLFF.

This clone was seen more than once but under ten times. The V and J genes are TRBV5-8 and TRBJ2-7; D is perhaps TRBD1 (6 bases). V was clipped by 4 bases and J by 5 bases, with 13 bases between them. The CDR3 runs 13 residues. Germline V gene data show CDR1 as SGHTS and CDR2 as YDEGEE. CDR3 nucleotides: TGTGCCAGCAGCCAAGTGGGGGCCGACGAGCAGTACTTC. Its translation is CASSQVGADEQYF.

This clone was counted a single time. The chain joins TRBV5-4 to TRBJ2-2; 9 bases align to TRBD2. The CDR3 extends over 19 amino acids. The junction had 16 bases not matched to a gene; V was cut back by 6 bases and J by 1 base. Germline V gives CDR1 SGHNT, CDR2 YYREEE (reference sequence). The CDR3 spells CASTLLDSGGYLNTGELFF. DNA of the CDR3: TGTGCCAGCACCTTACTAGATAGCGGGGGATACTTGAACACCGGGGAGCTGTTTTTT.

The gene calls are TRBV2 and TRBJ1-4, with 9 bases that match TRBD1. The trim removed 6 bases at V and 7 bases at J, leaving 9 bases unmatched. From germline, CDR1 is SNHLY and CDR2 FYNNEI. There are 15 residues in the CDR3. The CDR3 sequence is CASSETGGVGEKLFF. The CDR3 DNA reads as TGTGCCAGCAGCGAAACAGGGGGCGTGGGTGAAAAACTGTTTTTT.

The chain has TRBV21-1 and TRBJ2-5; the DNA was not used to check the table's D call, TRBD1. TRBV21-1 represents a pseudogene. The CDR3 covers 16 residues. The CDR3 sequence is CASSKGSDSDQETQYF. The CDR3, as DNA: TGTGCCAGCAGCAAAGGTTCCGACAGTGACCAAGAGACCCAGTACTTC.

The CDR3 DNA reads TGTGCCAGTAGTTATCTAGGGGTTCTAGATCAGCCCCAGCATTTT. Translation: CASSYLGVLDQPQHF. This rearrangement joins TRBV19 to TRBJ1-5, with a possible D match to TRBD1 (5 bases). The CDR3 has 15 amino acids. Trimming took off 5 bases at V and 5 bases at J, with 16 bases between the two ends. Germline V gives CDR1 LNHDA, CDR2 SQIVND (reference sequence).

This chain uses TRBV9 with TRBJ2-5, with D perhaps matching TRBD1 (5 bases). The V end lost 0 bases, the J end lost 2 bases, and 14 bases lay between the germline ends. CDR3 size: 16 residues. Germline CDR1 SGDLS, CDR2 YYNGEE. CDR3 nucleotides: TGTGCCAGCAGCGTAGGTGGGGCAGGGTCGCAAGAGACCCAGTACTTC. It translates to CASSVGGAGSQETQYF.

The chain employs TRBV11-3 and TRBJ2-5; D might be TRBD1 or TRBD2, each matching 5 bases. The CDR3 loop spans 13 amino acids. Germline assignment: CDR1 SGHNT and CDR2 YENEEA. V lost 3 bases and J 1 base, leaving 6 bases between the germline ends. Here the CDR3 DNA reads TGTGCCAGCAGCTTGGGACCCCAAGAGACCCAGTACTTC. This encodes CASSLGPQETQYF.

This chain joins TRBV9 and TRBJ2-7, with no clear D. This CDR3 spans 13 amino acids. In germline, CDR1 is SGDLS, CDR2 YYNGEE. Trimming stripped 0 bases from V and 0 bases from J, with 4 bases between. In DNA, the CDR3 is TGTGCCAGCAGCGTAGGGGACTCCTACGAGCAGTACTTC. The encoded protein is CASSVGDSYEQYF.